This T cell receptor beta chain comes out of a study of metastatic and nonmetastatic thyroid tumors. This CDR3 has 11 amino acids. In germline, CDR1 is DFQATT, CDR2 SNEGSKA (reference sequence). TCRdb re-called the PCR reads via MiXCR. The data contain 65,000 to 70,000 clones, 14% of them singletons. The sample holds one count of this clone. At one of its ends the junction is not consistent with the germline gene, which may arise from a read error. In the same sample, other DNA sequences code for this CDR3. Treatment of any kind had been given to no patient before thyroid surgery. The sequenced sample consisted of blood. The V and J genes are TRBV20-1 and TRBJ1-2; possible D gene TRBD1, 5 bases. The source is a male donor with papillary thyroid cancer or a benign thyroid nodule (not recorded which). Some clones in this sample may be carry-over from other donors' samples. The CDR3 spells CSARQGDGYTF. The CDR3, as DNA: TGCAGTGCTAGACAGGGTGACGGCTACACATTC.